What follows describes a single TCR beta chain. The naive CD8 fraction comprised CD45RO-negative cells positively selected for CCR7 and excluded terminally differentiated effector memory CD45RA+ cells. Recent vaccinations or acute infections were absent in the healthy HIV-negative adult donors. The CDR3 is made up of 16 amino acids. Germline assignment: CDR1 MNHEY and CDR2 SMNVEV (reference sequence). After removal of 5 bases from V and 4 bases from J, the junction contained 10 bases not matched to a gene. These data come from a study of shared clonotypes between healthy human individuals. Study summary: Aged between 18 and 49, the donors were two women and three men.

The material for each subset, its genomic DNA, was split evenly across several immunoSEQ plates. Some clones are missing from TCRdb's copy, which holds only in-frame ones; the method was immunoSEQ multiplex PCR. The table lists some 630,000 clones, approximately 96% of them singletons, with 0.11% in the top ten. Sequenced sample: naive CD8+ T cells sorted from blood. The source of this sequence is a woman aged 25 to 39 in good health. The rearrangement links TRBV27 to TRBJ2-1; 8 nucleotides agree with TRBD2. CDR3 in DNA: TGTGCCAGCAGTCCTCCCGGGAGGGGGGATTACAATGAGCAGTTCTTC. Residues: CASSPPGRGDYNEQFF.